This is a list of T cell receptor beta chains from one sample in a study of blood T cells in healthy people across ages. TCRdb reprocessed the 5' RACE reads via MiXCR and lists one record per CDR3 protein. The sample shows 750,000 to 950,000 distinct CDR3 sequences, 25% to 35% of them seen only once. This sample also appeared in a second study, on T cells of mothers and their children.

Source material: blood. Receptors originate from a woman in her forties in good health. Both conserved end residues are part of each CDR3. A D gene is named only where the DNA matches it firmly. A row's size may be missing; if present it is once, few, many or a size class.

v_gene: TRBV3-1
abundance: few
d_gene: .
j_gene: TRBJ1-1
CDR3aa: CASSKVPQNTEAFF
CDR3nt: TGTGCCAGCAGCAAAGTGCCCCAGAACACTGAAGCTTTCTTT

v_gene: TRBV9
abundance: many
d_gene: TRBD1
j_gene: TRBJ1-2
CDR3aa: CASSAGTGELGYGYTF
CDR3nt: TGTGCCAGCAGCGCCGGGACAGGTGAATTGGGCTATGGCTACACCTTC

v_gene: TRBV20-1
abundance: few
d_gene: .
j_gene: TRBJ2-2
CDR3aa: CSARVTFTGELFF
CDR3nt: TGCAGTGCTAGAGTGACATTCACCGGGGAGCTGTTTTTT

v_gene: TRBV3-1
abundance: few
d_gene: TRBD2
j_gene: TRBJ2-7
CDR3aa: CASSQFRGAGGEQYF
CDR3nt: TGTGCCAGCAGCCAATTCCGAGGAGCGGGGGGCGAGCAGTACTTC

v_gene: TRBV9
abundance: .
d_gene: .
j_gene: TRBJ2-7
CDR3aa: CASSAGEWSYEQYF
CDR3nt: TGTGCCAGCAGCGCAGGGGAATGGTCCTACGAGCAGTACTTC

v_gene: TRBV7-2
abundance: few
d_gene: TRBD2
j_gene: TRBJ2-3
CDR3aa: CASSFGLASDTQYF
CDR3nt: TGTGCCAGCAGCTTTGGACTAGCATCAGATACGCAGTATTTT

v_gene: TRBV9
abundance: .
d_gene: TRBD1
j_gene: TRBJ2-7
CDR3aa: CASSVDPQQGANNEQYF
CDR3nt: TGTGCCAGCAGCGTAGACCCCCAACAGGGGGCGAACAATGAGCAGTACTTC

v_gene: TRBV20-1
abundance: .
d_gene: .
j_gene: TRBJ2-5
CDR3aa: CSAGDRQETQYF
CDR3nt: TGCAGTGCTGGTGACAGACAAGAGACCCAGTACTTC

v_gene: TRBV20-1
abundance: .
d_gene: TRBD2
j_gene: TRBJ2-5
CDR3aa: CSARDLGAGDSETQYF
CDR3nt: TGCAGTGCTAGAGATCTCGGGGCGGGGGATTCAGAGACCCAGTACTTC

v_gene: TRBV5-1
abundance: .
d_gene: .
j_gene: TRBJ1-2
CDR3aa: CASSLEDGNGGYTF
CDR3nt: TGCGCCAGCAGCTTGGAGGACGGCAACGGGGGCTACACCTTC

v_gene: TRBV5-1
abundance: .
d_gene: .
j_gene: TRBJ1-1
CDR3aa: CASISGTSLNTEAFF
CDR3nt: TGCGCCAGCATTTCCGGGACAAGCCTGAACACTGAAGCTTTCTTT

v_gene: TRBV3-1
abundance: .
d_gene: .
j_gene: TRBJ2-5
CDR3aa: CASSQGRADEQYF
CDR3nt: TGTGCCAGCAGCCAAGGCAGGGCGGATGAGCAGTACTTC

v_gene: TRBV20-1
abundance: few
d_gene: .
j_gene: TRBJ2-7
CDR3aa: CSAPGDQTYEQYF
CDR3nt: TGCAGTGCCCCAGGTGACCAAACCTACGAGCAGTACTTC

v_gene: TRBV12-5
abundance: few
d_gene: .
j_gene: TRBJ1-1
CDR3aa: CASGFPAGEAFF
CDR3nt: TGTGCTAGTGGTTTCCCCGCAGGGGAAGCTTTCTTT

v_gene: TRBV9
abundance: .
d_gene: .
j_gene: TRBJ2-6
CDR3aa: CASGGPSGANVPTF
CDR3nt: TGTGCCAGCGGAGGGCCCTCTGGGGCCAACGTCCCGACTTTC

v_gene: TRBV7-9
abundance: many
d_gene: .
j_gene: TRBJ2-7
CDR3aa: CASSPGITYEQYF
CDR3nt: TGTGCCAGCAGCCCTGGTATTACCTACGAGCAGTACTTC

v_gene: TRBV12-3/TRBV12-4
abundance: .
d_gene: TRBD2
j_gene: TRBJ2-4
CDR3aa: CASSQTSGGGKNIQYF
CDR3nt: TGTGCCAGCAGCCAAACTAGCGGGGGAGGGAAAAACATTCAGTACTTC

v_gene: TRBV7-3
abundance: .
d_gene: .
j_gene: TRBJ2-3
CDR3aa: CASSRAAKDTQYF
CDR3nt: TGTGCCAGCAGCCGCGCGGCAAAAGATACGCAGTATTTT